This T cell receptor (beta chain) derives from a study of blood T cell repertoires in COVID-19. Germline V gene data show CDR1 as SNHLY and CDR2 as FYNNEI. This CDR3 contains 16 residues. The V and J ends lost 1 base and 5 bases, in that order; junction bases with no gene match: 10. TCRdb's table, derived via immunoSEQ multiplex PCR, lists solely in-frame clones and lacks some. The profile shows 150,000 to 200,000 clones, 88% of them singletons. The chain couples TRBV2 to TRBJ2-5; 7 nucleotides match TRBD1. This TCR was sampled from a man aged 35-49 years with active or convalescent COVID-19. Sequenced material: peripheral blood. This chain's CDR3 is CASSEVGTVNGETQYF. Written as DNA, the CDR3 is TGTGCCAGCAGTGAAGTTGGGACAGTAAACGGCGAGACCCAGTACTTC.